This T cell receptor (beta chain) was sequenced for a study of blood T cell repertoires in COVID-19. V lost 7 bases to trimming and J lost 4 bases; unmatched junction nucleotides: 6. This CDR3 comprises 14 residues. CDR1 and CDR2 from the germline V gene are SGHTA and FQGNSA. This clone came up once. Sequencing used immunoSEQ multiplex PCR; TCRdb keeps in-frame clones, though not all of them. The data contain approximately 150,000 clones, approximately 86% of them singletons. The chain carries TRBV7-2 and TRBJ2-3; 9 bases match TRBD1. This clonotype was sampled from a man aged 60 to 75 who had recovered from COVID-19. The specimen sequenced was PBMCs or T cells enriched from blood (not recorded which). The CDR3 protein is CASNPGQGPDTQYF. The CDR3 region has the DNA TGTGCCAGCAACCCTGGACAGGGGCCAGATACGCAGTATTTT.